Shown below are 27 T cell receptor beta chains from a single sample sequenced in a study of post-analysis software for immune sequencing data. Findings of the study overall: There were roughly five TRBV segments more frequent in patients than controls, and TRBV5-6, TRBV5-1 and TRBV20-1 were among them.

Antigens for these TCRs are unknown. The authors incorporated unique molecular identifiers into the TCR beta cDNA libraries. TCRdb reanalysed the PCR reads using MiXCR and keeps one entry per CDR3 protein. The table has 170,000 or so distinct CDR3 sequences, approximately 31% seen once. Sequenced: blood. The receptors stem from a girl between 5 and 17 years old with multiple sclerosis.

In the case of this clonotype: This may come from a read error, since a much larger clone is one base off. The V gene is TRBV7-8, the J gene TRBJ2-5, with 9 bases aligning to TRBD1. The germline CDR1 and CDR2 sequences are SGHVS and FQNEAQ. The CDR3 covers 15 residues. Germline trimming cut 1 base from V and 11 bases from J; bases unmatched to any gene: 11. CDR3 loop: CASSLENTGGNEQYF. CDR3 coding DNA: TGTGCCAGCAGCTTAGAGAATACAGGGGGCAATGAGCAGTACTTC.

This clonotype was seen ten or more times. The rearrangement joins TRBV6-5 to TRBJ1-2, with D unclear. V was shortened by 8 bases and J by 8 bases, with 15 bases between the two germline ends. CDR3 length: 12 residues. Germline assignment: CDR1 MNHEY and CDR2 SVGAGI. This CDR3 is CASSLGGLGYTF. CDR3 nucleotides: TGTGCCAGCTCTCTGGGCGGGTTAGGCTACACCTTC.

The sample holds a few counts of this clonotype. The chain carries TRBV12-3 or TRBV12-4 and TRBJ1-1, with D uncertain. This CDR3 region has 14 residues. Deletions cut 0 bases from V and 1 base from J, with 6 bases between. CDR3 nucleotides: TGTGCCAGCAGTTTAGCGTCCAGGAACACTGAAGCTTTCTTT. Protein sequence: CASSLASRNTEAFF.

This clonotype has at least ten counts. The chain couples TRBV20-1 to TRBJ2-1; TRBD2 agrees at 8 bases. The CDR3 consists of 16 residues. Looked up from germline, CDR1 is DFQATT and CDR2 is SNEGSKA (reference sequence). The V segment lost 5 bases and the J segment 2 bases; nucleotides outside the gene matches: 11. DNA for the CDR3: TGCAGTGCTGATCAAAGCGGGAGCCGTACCTACAATGAGCAGTTCTTC. Amino acids: CSADQSGSRTYNEQFF.

There are many counts of this clonotype. The rearrangement uses TRBV20-1 and TRBJ2-1; a possible D gene is TRBD2 (6 bases). Germline V gives CDR1 DFQATT, CDR2 SNEGSKA (reference sequence). The ends were cut back, 6 bases at V and 6 bases at J, with 15 bases in the middle. The CDR3 is 13 residues long. The CDR3 nucleotides read TGCAGTGCGCCACGAACCGGGGGCAATGAGCAGTTCTTC. It is translated as CSAPRTGGNEQFF.

V usage is TRBV3-1 and J usage is TRBJ1-2, with D perhaps TRBD1 (5 bases). The V gene lost 2 bases and the J gene lost 1 base, with 14 bases spanning the gap. Per germline, CDR1 LGHDT and CDR2 YNNKEL (reference sequence). This CDR3 has 16 amino acids. The chain's CDR3 is CASSQKTGAHNYGYTF. The CDR3 DNA reads TGTGCCAGCAGCCAAAAAACAGGAGCCCATAACTATGGCTACACCTTC.

This clonotype came up once. One end of the junction does not line up with germline, which may come from a read error. The V call is TRBV12-3 or TRBV12-4, the J call TRBJ2-3; TRBD2 might be the D (6 bases). The CDR3 has 15 amino acids. CDR3 DNA sequence: TGTGCCGGCAGTTTATTGAGCGGGAGCACAGATACGCAGTATTTT. Protein product: CAGSLLSGSTDTQYF.

This clonotype was found many times. The gene calls are TRBV10-3 and TRBJ2-1; TRBD2 agrees at 11 bases. V lost 9 bases to trimming and J lost 7 bases; unmatched junction nucleotides: 8. CDR1 is ENHRY and CDR2 is SYGVKD in the germline V gene. The CDR3 length is 14 residues. As DNA, the CDR3 is TGTGCCATAACTACTAGCGGGAGTTTGAATGAGCAGTTCTTC. Translated: CAITTSGSLNEQFF.

Remarks on this clonotype: A much larger clone is a single base away; this may be a read error. The chain has TRBV20-1 and TRBJ1-2, with TRBD1 matching 10 bases. CDR3 length equals 14 residues. CDR1 is DFQATT, CDR2 SNEGSKA, per germline (reference sequence). Trimming at V came to 1 base and at J to 4 bases, leaving 3 bases not matched to a gene. The CDR3 DNA follows: TGCAGTGCTAGAGGCCGGGACAGGGGCTATGGCTACACCTTC. It is translated as CSARGRDRGYGYTF.

The sample holds many counts of this clonotype. The gene calls are TRBV12-3 or TRBV12-4 and TRBJ2-7; D is ambiguous. The V end was cut by 7 bases, the J end by 7 bases, with 11 bases between. The CDR3 is 11 amino acids. CDR3 sequence: CASTLRGEQYF. The DNA for the CDR3 is TGTGCCAGCACTCTCCGCGGAGAGCAGTACTTC.

With respect to this clonotype: This may be a read error: a much more frequent sequence differs by one nucleotide. V gene TRBV12-3 or TRBV12-4 combines with J gene TRBJ2-7; D might be TRBD2 (5 bases). V was trimmed by 9 bases and J by 2 bases, leaving 14 bases between them. The CDR3 is 13 amino acids. This CDR3 reads CASQTGITYEQYF. CDR3 DNA sequence: TGTGCCAGTCAGACCGGGATTACCTACGAGCAGTACTTC.

In regard to this clonotype: A much bigger clone sits one base away, suggesting this may be a read error. V and J are TRBV12-3 or TRBV12-4 and TRBJ2-7; possibly TRBD2 for D (5 bases). Trimming removed 3 bases from V and 10 bases from J, with 19 bases in between. The CDR3 covers 14 residues. In nucleotides, the CDR3 is TGTGCCAGCAGTTTTGGCGAGGGAAACGGCGCCCAGTACTTC. As protein: CASSFGEGNGAQYF.

In its sample, this clonotype was seen a few times. In DNA form, the CDR3 reads TGTGCCAGCAGTAGCGAGGCGGGAAATAATGAGCAGTTCTTC. Amino acid sequence: CASSSEAGNNEQFF. The chain carries TRBV25-1 and TRBJ2-1, with TRBD2 as a possible D gene (6 bases). Trimming removed 5 bases from V and 7 bases from J, with 15 bases in between. The germline V gene encodes CDR1 MGHDK and CDR2 SYGVNS. The CDR3 totals 14 residues.

This clonotype was seen a few times. The chain combines TRBV7-9 with TRBJ1-1; 7 bases line up with TRBD1. Trimming at V came to 3 bases and at J to 4 bases, leaving 5 bases not matched to a gene. The length of the CDR3 is 14 residues. CDR1 is SEHNR, CDR2 FQNEAQ, per germline (reference sequence). The CDR3 loop reads CASSLKGAFTEAFF. CDR3 coding DNA: TGTGCCAGCAGCTTGAAGGGGGCATTCACTGAAGCTTTCTTT.

This chain uses TRBV11-2 with TRBJ2-7, with unresolved D. The V gene lost 0 bases and the J gene lost 5 bases, with 14 bases spanning the gap. Germline CDR1 and CDR2: SGHAT and FQNNGV. CDR3 length: 15 residues. The CDR3 coding sequence is TGTGCCAGCAGCTTAGAGAGGCTCTTTCCGAACGAGCAGTACTTC. Amino acid sequence: CASSLERLFPNEQYF.

Only a few counts were recorded for this clonotype. The V call is TRBV4-1, the J call TRBJ1-4; D is unresolved. CDR1 and CDR2 (germline): MGHRA, YSYEKL. Trimming shortened V by 4 bases and J by 6 bases, and 15 bases separated the two germline ends. This CDR3 spans 15 amino acids. The CDR3 sequence is CASSRKPWLDEKLFF. DNA of the CDR3: TGCGCCAGCAGCCGAAAGCCCTGGTTGGATGAAAAACTGTTTTTT.

This clonotype was detected ten times or more. V and J are TRBV27 and TRBJ2-1; TRBD2 aligns across 8 bases. CDR1 and CDR2 from the germline V gene are MNHEY and SMNVEV (reference sequence). The CDR3 totals 13 residues. The J segment lost 8 bases and the V segment lost 4 bases, leaving 4 bases of the junction unmatched. The CDR3 sequence: CASSWSGRYEQFF. The CDR3 bases are TGTGCCAGCAGTTGGAGCGGGAGATATGAGCAGTTCTTC.

J is TRBJ2-7 and V is TRBV5-1, with unresolved D. This CDR3 has 14 residues. Between the trimmed V and J ends, which lost 0 bases and 3 bases, there was a span of 10 bases. Germline V CDR1 and CDR2: SGHRS, YFSETQ. The CDR3 sequence: CASSLGGGVYEQYF. The CDR3 region has the DNA TGCGCCAGCAGCTTGGGAGGTGGAGTCTACGAGCAGTACTTC.

Worth noting for this clonotype: A clone one base away is much larger, so this may be a read error. V usage is TRBV29-1 and J usage is TRBJ1-1; unclear D gene. The CDR3 length is 14 residues. Germline V lookup: CDR1 SQVTM, CDR2 ANQGSEA. V was pared by 7 bases and J by 1 base, with 16 bases between. The CDR3: CSAEEETANTEAFF. DNA of the CDR3: TGCAGCGCTGAGGAGGAAACAGCGAACACTGAAGCTTTCTTT. Filled out from reference TRBV29-1 and TRBJ1-1, the complete variable domain reads SAVISQKPSRDICQRGTSLTIQCQVDSQVTMMFWYRQQPGQSLTLIATANQGSEATYESGFVIDKFPISRPNLTFSTLTVSNMSPEDSSIYLCSAEEETANTEAFFGQGTRLTVV.

At least ten counts were recorded for this clonotype. The V gene is TRBV20-1, the J gene TRBJ2-7; D may match TRBD1 or TRBD2 (5 bases each). The V gene lost 3 bases and the J gene lost 5 bases, with 17 bases spanning the gap. Germline V gene sequence: CDR1 DFQATT, CDR2 SNEGSKA (reference sequence). This CDR3 spans 14 amino acids. The CDR3 nucleotides read TGCAGTGCTAGGGGGGATAGATTTCTCAACGAGCAGTACTTC. Translated, it gives CSARGDRFLNEQYF.

Note on this clonotype: A junction boundary mismatches the germline segment, possibly from a read error. The chain recombines TRBV2 with TRBJ2-5; possibly TRBD1 or TRBD2 for D (5 bases each). This CDR3 spans 14 amino acids. Germline V gives CDR1 SNHLY, CDR2 FYNNEI. Written as DNA, the CDR3 is TGTGCCAGCAGTGAAAACTCGGTGGGGGAGACCCTGTACTTC. This codes for CASSENSVGETLYF.

This clonotype was observed a few times. Being one base from a much bigger clone, this may be a read error. The chain employs TRBV6-5 and TRBJ2-1; 10 bases line up with TRBD2. The germline V gene has CDR1 MNHEY and CDR2 SVGAGI. The CDR3 contains 15 residues. V lost 5 bases, J lost 8 bases, and 9 bases stayed unmatched. DNA of the CDR3: TGTGCCAGCAGTCGGACTAGCGGAGTTAACGATGAGCAGTTCTTC. Translating gives CASSRTSGVNDEQFF.

There are many counts of this clonotype. This chain joins TRBV9 and TRBJ2-7, with D perhaps TRBD2 (6 bases). Germline V gene lookup returns CDR1 SGDLS and CDR2 YYNGEE. The CDR3 has 15 residues. V was pared by 2 bases and J by 0 bases, with 12 bases between. This CDR3 reads CASSVTGRPSYEQYF. The CDR3, as DNA: TGTGCCAGCAGCGTGACCGGGAGACCCTCCTACGAGCAGTACTTC.

A few counts support this clonotype. The rearrangement uses TRBV14 and TRBJ2-7, with TRBD1 matching 9 bases. With 0 bases clipped from V and 5 bases from J, the junction kept 8 bases outside the gene matches. The CDR3 is 16 amino acids. Germline V lookup: CDR1 SGHDN, CDR2 FVKESK. Here the CDR3 DNA reads TGTGCCAGCAGCCAAGACCCTTGGACAGGGGCCCACGAGCAGTACTTC. The encoded protein is CASSQDPWTGAHEQYF.

A note on this clonotype: A read error may be the cause here, since a much bigger clone is one base away. This chain uses TRBV5-1 with TRBJ2-7, with 9 bases matching TRBD1. The CDR3 extends over 13 amino acids. Germline V lookup: CDR1 SGHRS, CDR2 YFSETQ. The CDR3 is CASGLDRGYEQYF. CDR3 DNA: TGCGCCAGCGGCTTGGACAGGGGTTACGAGCAGTACTTC.

Comments on this clonotype: Since a much larger clone is just one base distant, this may be a read error. This chain links TRBV29-1 with TRBJ2-3; no clear D. The germline V gene has CDR1 SQVTM and CDR2 ANQGSEA. V lost 7 bases, J lost 6 bases, and 20 bases lay in between. The CDR3 contains 14 residues. CDR3 bases: TGCAGCGGTGGACGAGCAAGCTCCTCGGATACGCAGTATTTT. Residues: CSGGRASSSDTQYF.

The rearrangement uses TRBV6-5 and TRBJ1-4; TRBD1 might be the D (6 bases). Trimming took 6 bases from V and 7 from J, leaving 18 bases between them. CDR3 length equals 15 residues. Germline V gives CDR1 MNHEY, CDR2 SVGAGI. CDR3 in amino acids: CASRSKNRVGEKLFF. In DNA form, the CDR3 reads TGTGCCAGCAGGTCAAAAAACAGGGTTGGTGAAAAACTGTTTTTT.